This TCR beta chain is drawn from a study of blood T cell repertoires in COVID-19. Whole-study context: From the United States, Italy and Spain came samples of acute and convalescent COVID-19.

V was pared by 6 bases and J by 4 bases, with 7 bases between. CDR1 and CDR2 from the germline V gene are SGHVS and FQNEAQ. This CDR3 contains 12 residues. Data came from immunoSEQ multiplex PCR; TCRdb stores just in-frame clones and leaves some out. In the table there are about 150,000 clones, 88% of which are singletons. The TCR originated in a woman aged 30 to 39 with acute COVID-19. Material: PBMCs or T cells enriched from blood (not recorded which). The chain has TRBV7-8 and TRBJ1-3; D unclear. The DNA for the CDR3 is TGTGCCAGCAGTATACAAGGAAACACCATATATTTT. This sequence encodes CASSIQGNTIYF.